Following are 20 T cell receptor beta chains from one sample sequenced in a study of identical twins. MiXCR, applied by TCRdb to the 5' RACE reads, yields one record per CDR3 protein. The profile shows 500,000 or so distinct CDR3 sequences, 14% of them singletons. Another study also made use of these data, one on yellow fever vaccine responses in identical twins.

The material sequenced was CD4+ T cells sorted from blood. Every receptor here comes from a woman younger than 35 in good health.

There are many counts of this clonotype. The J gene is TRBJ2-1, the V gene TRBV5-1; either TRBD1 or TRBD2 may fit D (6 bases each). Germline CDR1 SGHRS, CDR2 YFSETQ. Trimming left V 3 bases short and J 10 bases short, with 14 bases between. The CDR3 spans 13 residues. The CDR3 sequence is CASSSGGSSEQFF. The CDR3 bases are TGCGCCAGCAGCTCCGGGGGCAGTTCGGAGCAGTTCTTC.

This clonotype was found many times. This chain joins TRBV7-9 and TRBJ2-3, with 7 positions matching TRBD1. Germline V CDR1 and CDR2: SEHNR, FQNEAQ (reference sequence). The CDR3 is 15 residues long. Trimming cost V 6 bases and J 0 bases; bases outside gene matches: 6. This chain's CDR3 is CASSLTGDSTDTQYF. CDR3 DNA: TGTGCCAGCAGTCTTACAGGGGATAGCACAGATACGCAGTATTTT.

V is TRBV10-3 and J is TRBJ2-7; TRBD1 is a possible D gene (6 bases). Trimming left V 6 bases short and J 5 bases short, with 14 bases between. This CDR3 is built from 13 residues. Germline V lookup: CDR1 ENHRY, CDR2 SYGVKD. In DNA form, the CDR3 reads TGTGCCATCAGACAGGGACAATATGACGAGCAGTACTTC. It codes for CAIRQGQYDEQYF.

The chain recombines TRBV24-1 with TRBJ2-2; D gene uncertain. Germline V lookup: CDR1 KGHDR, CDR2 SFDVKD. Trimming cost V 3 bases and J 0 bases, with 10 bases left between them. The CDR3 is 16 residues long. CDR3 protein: CATSDGRAANTGELFF. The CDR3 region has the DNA TGTGCCACCAGTGATGGACGGGCGGCGAACACCGGGGAGCTGTTTTTT.

CDR3 DNA sequence: TGCAGTGCTAGAGTTCCGGGACTAGCGGGGGAAGGTGAGCAGTTCTTC. It translates to CSARVPGLAGEGEQFF. The chain employs TRBV20-1 and TRBJ2-1, with 14 bases that match TRBD2. The CDR3 has 16 amino acids. CDR1 and CDR2 from the germline V gene are DFQATT and SNEGSKA (reference sequence). Germline trimming cut 1 base from V and 9 bases from J; bases unmatched to any gene: 8.

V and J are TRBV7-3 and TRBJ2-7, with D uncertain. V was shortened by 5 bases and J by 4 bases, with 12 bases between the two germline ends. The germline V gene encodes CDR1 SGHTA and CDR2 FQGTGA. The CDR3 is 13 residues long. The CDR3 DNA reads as TGTGCCAGCAGCCCCACGGGTGAATACGAGCAGTACTTC. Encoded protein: CASSPTGEYEQYF. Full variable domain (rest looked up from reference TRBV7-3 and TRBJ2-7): GAGVSQTPSNKVTEKGKYVELRCDPISGHTALYWYRQSLGQGPEFLIYFQGTGAADDSGLPNDRFFAVRPEGSVSTLKIQRTERGDSAVYLCASSPTGEYEQYFGPGTRLTVT.

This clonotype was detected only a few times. The CDR3 loop is CASNSRGLSYEQYF. The CDR3 DNA is TGTGCCAGCAACTCCAGGGGCCTCTCCTACGAGCAGTACTTC. This chain links TRBV19 with TRBJ2-7; TRBD1 is a possible D gene (6 bases). The V end was cut by 9 bases, the J end by 0 bases, with 15 bases between. Germline V CDR1 and CDR2: LNHDA, SQIVND (reference sequence). This CDR3 has 14 residues.

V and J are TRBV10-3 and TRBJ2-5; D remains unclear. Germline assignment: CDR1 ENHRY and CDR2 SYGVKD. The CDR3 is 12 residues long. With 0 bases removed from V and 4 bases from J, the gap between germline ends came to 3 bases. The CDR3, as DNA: TGTGCCATCAGTGAGTCTCCAGAGACCCAGTACTTC. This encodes CAISESPETQYF.

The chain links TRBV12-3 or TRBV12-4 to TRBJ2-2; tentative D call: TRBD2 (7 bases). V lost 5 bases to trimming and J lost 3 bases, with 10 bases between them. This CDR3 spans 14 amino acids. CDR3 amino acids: CASSGGAHTGELFF. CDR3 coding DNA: TGTGCCAGCAGTGGGGGGGCGCACACCGGGGAGCTGTTTTTT.

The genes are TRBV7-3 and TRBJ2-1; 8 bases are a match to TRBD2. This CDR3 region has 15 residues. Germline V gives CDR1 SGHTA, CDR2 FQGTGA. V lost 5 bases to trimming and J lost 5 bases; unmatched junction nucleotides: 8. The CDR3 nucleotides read TGTGCCAGCAGCCCGCCCGGGGGGGAACACAATGAGCAGTTCTTC. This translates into CASSPPGGEHNEQFF.

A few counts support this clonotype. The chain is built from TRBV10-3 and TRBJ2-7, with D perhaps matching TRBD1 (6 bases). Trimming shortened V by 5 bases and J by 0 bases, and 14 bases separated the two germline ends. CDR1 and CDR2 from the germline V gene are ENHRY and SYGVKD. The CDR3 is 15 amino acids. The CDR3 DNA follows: TGTGCCATCAGTAAGGGGGACATCAACTCCTACGAGCAGTACTTC. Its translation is CAISKGDINSYEQYF.

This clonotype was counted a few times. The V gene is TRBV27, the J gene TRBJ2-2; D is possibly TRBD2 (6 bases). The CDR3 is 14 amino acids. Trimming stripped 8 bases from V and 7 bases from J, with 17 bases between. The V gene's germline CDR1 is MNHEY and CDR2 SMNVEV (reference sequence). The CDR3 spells CASLTGWGGGELFF. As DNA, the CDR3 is TGTGCCAGCTTAACCGGTTGGGGAGGCGGGGAGCTGTTTTTT.

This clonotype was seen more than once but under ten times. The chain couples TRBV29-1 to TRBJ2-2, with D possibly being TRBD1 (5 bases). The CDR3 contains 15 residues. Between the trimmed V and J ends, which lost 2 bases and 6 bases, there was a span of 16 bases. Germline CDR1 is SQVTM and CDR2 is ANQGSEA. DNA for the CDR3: TGCAGCGTTGAAACTGGACAAACCCGTCCCGGGGAGCTGTTTTTT. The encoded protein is CSVETGQTRPGELFF.

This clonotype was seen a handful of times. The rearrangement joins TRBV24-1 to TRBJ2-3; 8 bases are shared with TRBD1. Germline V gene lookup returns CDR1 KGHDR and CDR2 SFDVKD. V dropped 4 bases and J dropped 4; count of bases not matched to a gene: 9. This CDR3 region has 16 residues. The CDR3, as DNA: TGTGCCACCAGTGAGGCAGGGGGCCCTAGCCCAGATACGCAGTATTTT. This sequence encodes CATSEAGGPSPDTQYF.

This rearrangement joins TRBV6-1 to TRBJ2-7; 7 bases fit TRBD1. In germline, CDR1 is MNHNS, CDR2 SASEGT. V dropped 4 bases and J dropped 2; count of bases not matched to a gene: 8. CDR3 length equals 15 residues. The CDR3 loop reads CASSGTTDRTYEQYF. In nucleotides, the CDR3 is TGTGCCAGCAGTGGAACAACGGACAGGACCTACGAGCAGTACTTC.

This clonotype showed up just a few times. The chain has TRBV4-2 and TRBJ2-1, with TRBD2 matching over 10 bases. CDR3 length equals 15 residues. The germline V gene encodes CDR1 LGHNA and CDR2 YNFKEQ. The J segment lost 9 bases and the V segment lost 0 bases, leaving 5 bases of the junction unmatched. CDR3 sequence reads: CASSQDLAGVREQFF. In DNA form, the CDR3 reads TGTGCCAGCAGCCAAGATCTAGCGGGAGTCCGTGAGCAGTTCTTC.

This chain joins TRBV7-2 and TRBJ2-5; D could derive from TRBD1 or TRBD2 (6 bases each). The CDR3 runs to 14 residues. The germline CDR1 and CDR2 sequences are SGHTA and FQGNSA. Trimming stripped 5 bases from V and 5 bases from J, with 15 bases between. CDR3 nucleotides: TGTGCCAGCAGCAAAGGAGGGGGATTGGAGACCCAGTACTTC. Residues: CASSKGGGLETQYF.

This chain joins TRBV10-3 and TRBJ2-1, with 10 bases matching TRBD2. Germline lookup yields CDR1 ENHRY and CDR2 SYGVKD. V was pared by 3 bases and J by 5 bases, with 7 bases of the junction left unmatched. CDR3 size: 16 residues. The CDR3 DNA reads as TGTGCCATCAGTGACAGGGCTAGCGGGGGAGACAATGAGCAGTTCTTC. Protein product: CAISDRASGGDNEQFF.

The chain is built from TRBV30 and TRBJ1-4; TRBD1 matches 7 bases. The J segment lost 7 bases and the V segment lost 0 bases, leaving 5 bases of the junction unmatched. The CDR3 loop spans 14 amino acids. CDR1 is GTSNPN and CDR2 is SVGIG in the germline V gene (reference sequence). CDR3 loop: CAWSVGTVGEKLFF. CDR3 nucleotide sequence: TGTGCCTGGAGTGTGGGGACAGTAGGTGAAAAACTGTTTTTT. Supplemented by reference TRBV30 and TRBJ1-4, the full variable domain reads SQTIHQWPATLVQPVGSPLSLECTVEGTSNPNLYWYRQAAGRGLQLLFYSVGIGQISSEVPQNLSASRPQDRQFILSSKKLLLSDSGFYLCAWSVGTVGEKLFFGSGTQLSVL.

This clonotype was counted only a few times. The CDR3 spells CASSPGVGGHTQYF. CDR3 nucleotides: TGTGCCAGCAGCCCCGGGGTAGGGGGCCATACGCAGTATTTT. The chain uses TRBV7-3 and TRBJ2-3, with TRBD1 matching 7 bases. Germline loops: CDR1 SGHTA, CDR2 FQGTGA. J was trimmed by 7 bases and V by 5 bases; bases with no gene match: 9. This CDR3 has 14 residues.